Listed here is a single TCR beta chain. Antigen unknown. The sample originates from a study of cytomegalovirus exposure and HLA in healthy donors. Findings and limits, study-wide: Most TCR sequences were seen very rarely across donors, but some public TCRs occurred in many.

Clones were sequenced by immunoSEQ multiplex PCR, and TCRdb holds only the in-frame ones, with some missing. The sample has tens of thousands of clones, 80% to 95% seen once. The CDR3 spans 15 residues. The germline CDR1 and CDR2 sequences are SGHRS and YFSETQ. Trimming took 4 bases from V and 4 from J; bases not matched to a gene: 8. The TCR was taken from a man younger than 35 in good health and CMV-seronegative. This chain connects TRBV5-1 to TRBJ1-3; 7 bases match TRBD1. Material: PBMCs. The CDR3 sequence is CASSPTGDLGNTIYF. CDR3 DNA: TGCGCCAGCAGCCCCACAGGGGATCTCGGAAACACCATATATTTT.